This T cell receptor (beta chain) was observed in a study of cytomegalovirus exposure and HLA in healthy donors (dated by TCRdb to 2015 to 2018). About the study as a whole: According to an earlier analysis of 587 of the donors, some 180 million T cells yielded some 110 million unique TCR beta sequences and roughly 280 Gb of sequence data. An early release that covered fewer than 800 HLA-typed donors contained 250 to 350 gigabases of sequencing data and tens of millions of unique TCR sequences. Of the approximately 400 genotyped donors, roughly 85% fell in the genetic ancestry cluster associated with self-reported Caucasian donors. The study aimed to test whether signatures of past pathogen exposure could be identified by cataloging public T cell receptors. Using immunosequencing, the study profiled T cell repertoires from 500 to 800 subjects and related those repertoires to cytomegalovirus serostatus. Along with the roughly 670-subject first cohort, a separate validation cohort of over a hundred different subjects was used. The study combined high-throughput TCR immunosequencing, statistical association of individual TCRs with disease status, and machine learning to predict cytomegalovirus infection status. In a later analysis, previously published TCR beta repertoires from more than 500 donors were re-analyzed and high-resolution HLA genotyping was added so that TCR occurrence patterns could be studied. The later analysis used no new phenotypic data to find candidate immune exposures, relying instead on TCR beta sequences and their occurrence across donors. An earlier analysis of around 640 of the donors used high-throughput TCR beta sequencing to judge whether each TCR beta V gene segment behaved as functional or pseudogenic. Alongside the repertoire data, information on donor age, sex, ethnicity and CMV serostatus was compiled. In a later genetic analysis, genome-wide SNP genotypes for about 65% of the 666 donors were used, and that subset was treated as a discovery cohort. Every repertoire in the discovery cohort had been generated on one and the same sequencing platform. HLA typing included class I and class II loci at four-digit resolution. Typing coverage varied by locus: roughly 620-630 donors for A, B, C, DRB1 and DQB1; roughly 520 for DQA1; more than 600 for DPA1; roughly 450 for DPB1. Five DR-DQ haplotypes were treated as single units for association and clustering because of strong linkage in the cohort. Across about 380 genotyped donors of the cohort, an average of about 200,000 unique TCR beta nucleotide sequences per donor were sequenced, and 15% to 20% of those sequences were non-productive.

The library came from the immunoSEQ multiplex PCR assay. A mixture of 60 forward primers for TCR Vbeta segments and 13 reverse primers for TCR Jbeta segments was used in the multiplex PCR. A multiplex PCR assay on genomic DNA amplified the CDR3 region of rearranged TCR beta genes. On the Illumina HiSeq System, the amplified TCR beta libraries were sequenced as 87-base-pair reads. For the original study's pipeline: Across the roughly 670 repertoires, a later analysis counted 78 million or so unique TCR beta chains, roughly 11 million of which were shared by at least two donors. Raw reads were error-corrected and collapsed into unique sequences by a nearest-neighbor algorithm in which closely related sequences were merged to remove PCR and sequencing errors. V, D and J gene segments were assigned by aligning CDR3 sequences to IMGT reference sequences. For a sequence to be retained, at least a six-nucleotide match to both a V gene segment and a J gene segment was required. Rearrangements were called productive when the CDR3 lacked stop codons and stayed in frame with V and J; all others were non-productive. CDR3 was defined by IMGT convention, running from the second conserved V-encoded cysteine to the conserved J-encoded phenylalanine. The earlier analysis of approximately 500 of the donors excluded sequences that lacked an unambiguous match to a single V gene segment. In an earlier analysis of several hundred of the donors, a V segment was called functional when productive rearrangements were above 56.7%, and segregating when the standard deviation between donors exceeded 5%. To diagnose cytomegalovirus status from the catalog of TCR beta chain sequences, a statistical classification framework was built. In a later analysis, V and J genes were assigned by comparing TCR nucleotide sequences against IMGT/GENE-DB human TR gene sequences. A later analysis assigned CDR3 sequences and most-parsimonious VDJ recombination scenarios with the TCRdist pipeline. A later analysis defined each TCR beta chain by its CDR3 amino acid sequence plus V-gene family, and excluded reads lacking a unique V-gene family. To address suspected cross-contamination and a sequencing artifact, a later analysis removed several hundred highly shared, low-generation-probability nucleotide sequences. A later analysis calculated a clonal expansion index for each public chain from normalized within-repertoire ranks of inferred template counts. In a later analysis, generation probabilities were computed using a VDJ recombination model fitted to out-of-frame rearrangements, and the results were checked against IGoR. Hypergeometric tests were used in a later analysis to score TCR-TCR, TCR-HLA and TCR-CMV co-occurrence, with a repertoire-size bias correction applied to the TCR pairs. A later analysis estimated false discovery rates by permuting HLA or CMV assignments 20 times. A later analysis grouped co-occurring TCRs with DBSCAN, adding TCRdist sequence similarity when clustering within HLA-allele-positive subsets. For co-occurrence clustering, repertoires with fewer than 30,000 or more than 120,000 public chains were excluded, along with roughly 5 repertoires with anomalous nucleotide sharing. TCRdb's version of the immuneACCESS table is confined to in-frame rearrangements and falls short of the full clone set. An unresolved V gene accounts for under half of the shortfall where checked; the remainder is of unknown origin. V, J and clone size derive from that table, while D and trimming were established from the DNA sequence. This sample holds about 90,000 clones; 65% to 75% were observed only once. The ten biggest clones cover around 2.3% of the sample.

From the cysteine up to the phenylalanine, the CDR3 has a length of 14 residues. The only DNA kept is the CDR3, 42 bases in frame from the first base. V lost 2 bases and J lost 9 bases, and the count of bases not matched to a germline gene is 7. CDR1 and CDR2 are drawn from the germline V gene: ENHRY, SYGVKD. In this sample, this clone turned up a few times. It lacks a known antigen. No much larger clonotype is one base removed from it; base qualities were not supplied. The cohort comprised some 700 healthy bone marrow donors. At the time of sampling, all cohort members were nominally healthy, though unrecorded immune exposures were likely present. The donor tested CMV seronegative, placing the donor among the 300 to 400 seronegative members of the cohort. Every donor gave a peripheral blood sample, and the peripheral blood mononuclear cells from that sample were used for TCR beta sequencing. Genomic DNA was extracted from the blood cell samples with the Qiagen DNeasy Blood Extraction Kit.

Here is what the overall study found, with its caveats: Strong co-occurrence of HLA alleles, especially DR and DQ, made assigning TCR associations to individual alleles difficult. For the cohort, immune exposure information was limited to CMV serostatus. In a later analysis, some 17,000 TCR beta sequences were associated with specific HLA alleles at a false discovery rate of 0.05. In this cohort, only TCR beta chains were sequenced, and detectable features were limited by the absence of alpha or paired-chain data. A later genetic analysis reported fewer N-insertions in productive TCRs among donors in an Asian-associated ancestry cluster than the roughly 620-donor mean. A further reported finding was that TCR beta sequences accurately predicted the HLA-A and HLA-B alleles for most subjects in the first cohort. Presence/absence analyses assumed roughly uniform sequencing depth across donors, an assumption that may not hold. A group of highly shared sequence variants was considered likely to be a technical artifact of the sequencing pipeline. Because counts were too low, approximately 15 rarely observed V segments, including chromosome 9 orphons, were excluded from the earlier analysis of several hundred of the donors. Several of the top co-occurrence clusters appeared to be linked to parvovirus B19, influenza, CMV and Epstein-Barr virus, according to a later analysis. The study gave a list of about 150 TCR beta chains associated with cytomegalovirus. In a later analysis, the rate of TCR association differed among HLA loci, with DRB1 alleles having the most associated TCRs and HLA-C alleles having the fewest. In vitro tests confirmed that a few of the cytomegalovirus-associated TCR beta chains recognize cytomegalovirus antigens. While some public TCRs were present in many individuals, most TCR sequences turned up only very rarely across donors. In a later analysis, most CMV-associated TCR beta chains were found to appear HLA-restricted, with HLA associations seemingly driven largely by CMV exposure. Because HLA typing was missing for some donors at each locus, association tests included only the typed subset. Linkage disequilibrium might explain the correlated functional status among segregating V segments, but an unknown experimental factor could not be ruled out. In a later analysis, HLA-associated TCR beta chains showed more clonal expansion and lower generation probabilities than non-associated chains that were equally common. Some IMGT-functional V segments, including TRBV6-2 and TRBV6-3, could not be distinguished by the 87-base-pair reads and were therefore excluded. In an earlier analysis of roughly 560 of the donors, most TCR beta V segments were observed in productive rearrangements about 90% or about 30% of the time, broadly matching IMGT annotations. It was suggested by the authors that the approach could potentially be generalized to other disease states and immunological phenotypes. A later genetic analysis associated a missense DCLRE1C variant with V-gene and J-gene trimming of TCR beta chains, and an independent cohort replicated the association. In both the original and validation cohorts, the classifier was reported to diagnose cytomegalovirus status with high specificity and sensitivity.

The sequence links TRBV10-3 to TRBJ2-1; TRBD2 fits 7 bases in the junction. The sequenced sample was PBMCs. The clonotype comes from a man under 40 in good health and CMV-seronegative. The bases read TGTGCCATCAGTGAGGGGGGGGGAGACGGTGAGCAGTTCTTC. Translation gives CAISEGGGDGEQFF.